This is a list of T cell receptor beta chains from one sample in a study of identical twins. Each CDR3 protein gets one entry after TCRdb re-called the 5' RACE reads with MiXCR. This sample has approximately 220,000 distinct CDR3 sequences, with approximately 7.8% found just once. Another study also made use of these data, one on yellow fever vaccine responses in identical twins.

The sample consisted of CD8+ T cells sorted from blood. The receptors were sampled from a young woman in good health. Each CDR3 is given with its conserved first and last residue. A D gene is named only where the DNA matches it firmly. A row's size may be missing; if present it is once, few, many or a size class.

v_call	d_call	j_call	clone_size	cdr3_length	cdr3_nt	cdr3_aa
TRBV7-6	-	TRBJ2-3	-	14	TGTGCCAGTGTCCGCGGGGCGGGGGCTGATACGCAGTATTTT	CASVRGAGADTQYF
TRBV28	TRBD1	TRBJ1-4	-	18	TGTGCCAGCAGTTTATCTGTGAAGGGGGCTTCAACTAATGAAAAACTGTTTTTT	CASSLSVKGASTNEKLFF
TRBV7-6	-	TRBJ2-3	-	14	TGTGCCAGCAGCTTAGGGTTGGGGGGAGATACGCAGTATTTT	CASSLGLGGDTQYF
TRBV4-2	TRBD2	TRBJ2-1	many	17	TGTGCCAGCAGCCAAGGAGGAGCGGGGGAACCCTACAATGAGCAGTTCTTC	CASSQGGAGEPYNEQFF
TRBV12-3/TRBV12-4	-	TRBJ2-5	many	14	TGTGCCAGCAGTTTGGGACTGGGACGAGAGACCCAGTACTTC	CASSLGLGRETQYF
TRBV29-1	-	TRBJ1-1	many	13	TGCAGCGCCGAGGCGGGGATGAACACTGAAGCTTTCTTT	CSAEAGMNTEAFF
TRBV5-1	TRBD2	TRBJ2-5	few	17	TGCGCCAGCAGCCAAACTAGCGGGATGGAGTGGGAAGAGACCCAGTACTTC	CASSQTSGMEWEETQYF
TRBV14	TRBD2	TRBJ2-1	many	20	TGTGCCAGCAGCCTTGATCCGGGACTAGCGGGGGTTGACTCCTACAATGAGCAGTTCTTC	CASSLDPGLAGVDSYNEQFF
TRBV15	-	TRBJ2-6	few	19	TGTGCCACCAGCAGAGATTACGGCAGCGACTTCTCTGGGGCCAACGTCCTGACTTTC	CATSRDYGSDFSGANVLTF
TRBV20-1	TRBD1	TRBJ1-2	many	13	TGCAGTGCTACCCGGGGACAGAACTATGGCTACACCTTC	CSATRGQNYGYTF